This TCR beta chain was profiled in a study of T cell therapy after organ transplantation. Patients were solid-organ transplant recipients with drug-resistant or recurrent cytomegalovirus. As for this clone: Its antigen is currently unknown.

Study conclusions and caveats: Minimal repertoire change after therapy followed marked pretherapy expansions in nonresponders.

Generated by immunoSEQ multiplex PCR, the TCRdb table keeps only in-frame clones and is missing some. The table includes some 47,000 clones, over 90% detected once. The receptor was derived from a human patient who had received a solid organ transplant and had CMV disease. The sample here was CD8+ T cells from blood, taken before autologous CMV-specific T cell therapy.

CDR3 sequence reads: CASSLALSGLDSSYEQYF. The CDR3 DNA is TGTGCCAGCAGCTTAGCGCTTAGCGGGTTAGACAGCTCCTACGAGCAGTACTTC. The chain recombines TRBV7-8 with TRBJ2-7; 7 nucleotides match TRBD2. CDR3 length: 18 residues. Trimming at V came to 0 bases and at J to 0 bases, leaving 11 bases not matched to a gene. In germline, CDR1 is SGHVS, CDR2 FQNEAQ. The variable domain in full, with the rest retrieved from reference TRBV7-8 and TRBJ2-7, is GAGVSQSPRYKVAKRGQDVALRCDPISGHVSLFWYQQALGQGPEFLTYFQNEAQLDKSGLPSDRFFAERPEGSVSTLKIQRTQQEDSAVYLCASSLALSGLDSSYEQYFGPGTRLTVT.